Below are 2 T cell receptor beta chains sequenced from a single sample in a study of T-cell reconstitution after alpha-beta-depleted transplantation in children. Using unique molecular identifiers, the investigators prepared the TCRbeta library. TCRdb recomputed calls from the PCR reads with MiXCR, one row per CDR3 protein. In the table there are about 590,000 distinct CDR3 sequences, approximately 13% of which are singletons. Sequenced material: PBMCs, mostly from graft donor cells, taken 360 days after TCRalphabeta/CD19-depleted stem cell transplant. These receptors were obtained from a male patient aged 10 to 17 who had a stem cell transplant for acute myeloid leukemia, so the T cells may come from the graft donor.

This sequence joins TRBV11-2 and TRBJ2-2; D could derive from TRBD1 or TRBD2 (5 bases each). Germline CDR1 reads SGHAT; CDR2 reads FQNNGV. This CDR3 has 16 residues. The V end lost 6 bases, the J end lost 5 bases, and 19 bases lay between the germline ends. The CDR3 protein is CASSRAGTQGTGELFF. The CDR3 DNA follows: TGTGCCAGCAGTCGAGCCGGGACGCAAGGAACCGGGGAGCTGTTTTTT.

In DNA, the CDR3 is TGTGCCAGCAGTTTCCCAACTAGCGGGAGCATTGAGCAGTTCTTC. Translation gives CASSFPTSGSIEQFF. The J gene is TRBJ2-1, the V gene TRBV28, with TRBD2 matching 11 bases. The CDR3 is 15 residues long. Germline assignment: CDR1 MDHEN and CDR2 SYDVKM. V was pared by 3 bases and J by 9 bases, with 7 bases of the junction left unmatched. The variable domain in full, with the rest retrieved from reference TRBV28 and TRBJ2-1, is DVKVTQSSRYLVKRTGEKVFLECVQDMDHENMFWYRQDPGLGLRLIYFSYDVKMKEKGDIPEGYSVSREKKERFSLILESASTNQTSMYLCASSFPTSGSIEQFFGPGTRLTVL.